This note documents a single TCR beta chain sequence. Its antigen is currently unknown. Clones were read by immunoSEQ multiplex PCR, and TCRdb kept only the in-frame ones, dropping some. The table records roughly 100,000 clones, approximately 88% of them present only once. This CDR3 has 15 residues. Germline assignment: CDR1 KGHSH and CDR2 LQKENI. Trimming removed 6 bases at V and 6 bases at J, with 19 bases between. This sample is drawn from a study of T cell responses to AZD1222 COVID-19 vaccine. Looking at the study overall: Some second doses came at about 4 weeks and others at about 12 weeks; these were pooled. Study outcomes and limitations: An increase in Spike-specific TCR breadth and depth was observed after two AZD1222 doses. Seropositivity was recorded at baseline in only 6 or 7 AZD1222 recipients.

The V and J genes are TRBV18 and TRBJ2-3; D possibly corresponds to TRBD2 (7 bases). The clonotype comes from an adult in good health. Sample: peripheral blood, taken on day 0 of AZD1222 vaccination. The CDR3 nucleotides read TGTGCCAGCTCCCCGGCGGGGGCAGTGAGGGATACGCAGTATTTT. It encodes CASSPAGAVRDTQYF.